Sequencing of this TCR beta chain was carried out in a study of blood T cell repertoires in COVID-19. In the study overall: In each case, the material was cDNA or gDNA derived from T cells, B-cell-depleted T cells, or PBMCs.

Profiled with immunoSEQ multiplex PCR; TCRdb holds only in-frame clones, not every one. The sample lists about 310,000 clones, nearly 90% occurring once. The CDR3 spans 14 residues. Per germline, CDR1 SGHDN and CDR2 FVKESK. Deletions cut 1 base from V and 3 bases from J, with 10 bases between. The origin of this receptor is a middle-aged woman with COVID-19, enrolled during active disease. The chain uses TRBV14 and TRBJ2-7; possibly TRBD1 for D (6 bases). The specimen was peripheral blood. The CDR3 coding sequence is TGTGCCAGCAGCCAAGTACAGGGCTTCTACGAGCAGTACTTC. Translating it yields CASSQVQGFYEQYF.